These 17 T cell receptor beta chains share one sample of origin, sequenced in a study of beta chain features in type 1 diabetes. All of the isolated RNA was reverse transcribed, so expressed TCRB transcripts were sequenced. The repertoire was sequenced with immunoSEQ multiplex PCR; TCRdb's copy has only in-frame clones and lacks some. This table has about 230,000 clones, about 10% appearing once. Sequenced material: naive CD4+ T cells from blood. These receptors were collected from a woman in her late teens or twenties in good health.

This clone has just a few counts. The chain recombines TRBV6-6 with TRBJ2-7, with D perhaps matching TRBD1 (6 bases). Germline-derived CDR1 and CDR2 are MNHNY and SVGAGI (reference sequence). Trimming left V 4 bases short and J 3 bases short, with 19 bases between. The CDR3 runs 16 residues. Here the CDR3 reads CASSLHGGKVGYEQYF. CDR3 DNA sequence: TGTGCCAGCAGTTTACATGGGGGCAAAGTGGGCTACGAGCAGTACTTC.

This rearrangement joins TRBV30 to TRBJ1-4, with D possibly matching TRBD1 (5 bases). Trimming stripped 4 bases from V and 8 bases from J, with 14 bases between. In germline, CDR1 is GTSNPN, CDR2 SVGIG (reference sequence). The CDR3 spans 13 residues. CDR3 bases: TGTGCCTGGACCCAAGGGGTCAAAGAAAAACTGTTTTTT. Protein: CAWTQGVKEKLFF. The complete variable domain, with remaining parts taken from reference TRBV30 and TRBJ1-4, reads SQTIHQWPATLVQPVGSPLSLECTVEGTSNPNLYWYRQAAGRGLQLLFYSVGIGQISSEVPQNLSASRPQDRQFILSSKKLLLSDSGFYLCAWTQGVKEKLFFGSGTQLSVL.

The chain employs TRBV30 and TRBJ1-5; 8 positions agree with TRBD1. Germline CDR1 and CDR2: GTSNPN and SVGIG (reference sequence). V lost 5 bases, J lost 0 bases, and 9 bases stayed unmatched. The CDR3 totals 16 residues. CDR3 sequence (DNA): TGTGCCTGGGGACAGGGTGGTTCTTATAGCAATCAGCCCCAGCATTTT. This codes for CAWGQGGSYSNQPQHF.

For this clone: Additional DNA sequences in this sample encode the identical CDR3. V gene TRBV14 combines with J gene TRBJ2-3, with D possibly being TRBD2 (6 bases). In germline, CDR1 is SGHDN, CDR2 FVKESK. This CDR3 region has 15 residues. V lost 1 base and J 1 base, leaving 9 bases between the germline ends. CDR3 DNA: TGTGCCAGCAGCCAAGTCGGGGGTGGCACAGATACGCAGTATTTT. Amino acid sequence: CASSQVGGGTDTQYF.

This CDR3 is CAWSVLAGGPTGELFF. The CDR3 DNA reads as TGTGCCTGGAGTGTACTCGCGGGGGGGCCCACCGGGGAGCTGTTTTTT. The gene calls are TRBV30 and TRBJ2-2; TRBD2 aligns across 9 bases. The CDR3 totals 16 residues. Germline V gene data show CDR1 as GTSNPN and CDR2 as SVGIG (reference sequence). V was clipped by 0 bases and J by 4 bases; unmatched bases: 6.

This clone showed up just a few times. J is TRBJ1-5 and V is TRBV30; 8 nucleotides align to TRBD1. V shed 4 bases and J 4 bases; nucleotides not matched to a gene: 12. The germline gives CDR1 GTSNPN, CDR2 SVGIG (reference sequence). The CDR3 spans 16 residues. CDR3: CAWTMTGALPNQPQHF. In nucleotides, the CDR3 is TGTGCCTGGACCATGACAGGGGCCCTCCCTAATCAGCCCCAGCATTTT.

On this clone itself: At one end the junction does not follow the germline gene, possibly because of a read error. The chain is built from TRBV25-1 and TRBJ2-7, with 10 bases identical to TRBD1. The CDR3 consists of 14 residues. Germline loops: CDR1 MGHDK, CDR2 SYGVNS. CDR3 bases: TGTGCCAGCCGTGACAGGGGGCCTCCCTACGAGCAGTACTTC. It encodes CASRDRGPPYEQYF.

In this sample, this clone turned up a few times. This chain links TRBV19 with TRBJ2-1, with TRBD1 matching over 9 bases. J was trimmed by 5 bases and V by 6 bases; bases with no gene match: 8. CDR3 length: 15 amino acids. Germline lookup yields CDR1 LNHDA and CDR2 SQIVND (reference sequence). CDR3 residues: CASRSGTGHHNEQFF. CDR3 sequence (DNA): TGTGCCAGTAGATCCGGGACAGGGCACCACAATGAGCAGTTCTTC. The whole variable domain, remainder taken from reference TRBV19 and TRBJ2-1, is DGGITQSPKYLFRKEGQNVTLSCEQNLNHDAMYWYRQDPGQGLRLIYYSQIVNDFQKGDIAEGYSVSREKKESFPLTVTSAQKNPTAFYLCASRSGTGHHNEQFFGPGTRLTVL.

This clone was recorded a few times. V gene TRBV5-1 combines with J gene TRBJ1-5; TRBD1 aligns across 7 bases. Germline lookup yields CDR1 SGHRS and CDR2 YFSETQ. This CDR3 region has 15 residues. V was pared by 4 bases and J by 5 bases, with 9 bases of the junction left unmatched. The CDR3 DNA sequence: TGCGCCAGCAGCCCGGGGACAGTTGGAGATCAGCCCCAGCATTTT. This encodes CASSPGTVGDQPQHF.

This clone showed up just a few times. This chain joins TRBV4-1 and TRBJ1-6; D is undetermined. Trimming cost V 1 base and J 9 bases, with 4 bases left between them. Germline CDR1 is MGHRA and CDR2 is YSYEKL. The CDR3 runs 12 residues. CDR3 residues: CASSQVASPLHF. The CDR3 nucleotides read TGCGCCAGCAGCCAAGTGGCTTCACCCCTCCACTTT.

This clone was seen at least ten times. The chain carries TRBV28 and TRBJ2-7; D not certain. Per germline, CDR1 MDHEN and CDR2 SYDVKM. The CDR3 consists of 10 residues. V lost 5 bases to trimming and J lost 4 bases, with 3 bases between them. CDR3 sequence: CASSAYEQYF. CDR3 DNA: TGTGCCAGCAGTGCGTACGAGCAGTACTTC.

This clone was seen only a few times. This chain links TRBV6-1 with TRBJ2-3, with 11 positions matching TRBD2. Unmatched junction bases numbered 7, after V lost 4 bases and J lost 4 bases. Germline V gene lookup returns CDR1 MNHNS and CDR2 SASEGT. This CDR3 is built from 16 residues. The CDR3 reads CASSGYSGRAADTQYF. CDR3 in DNA: TGTGCCAGCAGTGGGTATAGCGGGAGGGCCGCAGATACGCAGTATTTT.

This clone was picked up a small number of times. The chain joins TRBV30 to TRBJ2-3, with 10 bases lining up with TRBD2. Trimming took 5 bases from V and 4 from J; bases not matched to a gene: 3. In germline, CDR1 is GTSNPN, CDR2 SVGIG (reference sequence). CDR3 length equals 13 residues. CDR3 sequence (DNA): TGTGCCTGGGGAGCGGGAGGGCCAGATACGCAGTATTTT. This codes for CAWGAGGPDTQYF.

The rearrangement links TRBV27 to TRBJ1-6; a weak D match, TRBD1 (5 bases). Germline lookup yields CDR1 MNHEY and CDR2 SMNVEV (reference sequence). V was cut by 3 bases and J by 10 bases, with 10 bases left in between. The CDR3 loop spans 13 amino acids. The CDR3 region has the DNA TGTGCCAGCAGTTTCCGGGGGAGCTCACCCCTCCACTTT. Protein sequence: CASSFRGSSPLHF.

This clone was observed a handful of times. This chain joins TRBV7-9 and TRBJ1-1; D unresolved. Looked up from germline, CDR1 is SEHNR and CDR2 is FQNEAQ (reference sequence). The length of the CDR3 is 13 residues. V gave up 3 bases and J gave up 4 bases, with 9 bases separating them. This CDR3 is CASSFVESTEAFF. The CDR3 DNA reads TGTGCCAGCAGCTTCGTTGAGTCCACTGAAGCTTTCTTT. The entire variable domain, with the rest obtained from reference TRBV7-9 and TRBJ1-1, is as follows: DTGVSQNPRHKITKRGQNVTFRCDPISEHNRLYWYRQTLGQGPEFLTYFQNEAQLEKSRLLSDRFSAERPKGSFSTLEIQRTEQGDSAMYLCASSFVESTEAFFGQGTRLTVV.

This clone showed up just a few times. V gene TRBV7-6 combines with J gene TRBJ2-5; D is perhaps TRBD2 (6 bases). The DNA end lines up better with TRBJ2-7; the J call may be wrong. The CDR3 length is 13 residues. The germline CDR1 and CDR2 sequences are SGHVS and FNYEAQ. The CDR3 loop reads CASSRDSSYEQYF. In DNA, the CDR3 is TGTGCCAGCAGCCGGGACTCCTCCTACGAGCAGTACTTC.

This clone has just a few counts. Other nucleotide sequences from this sample produce the same CDR3. The chain recombines TRBV5-1 with TRBJ2-7; 8 bases fit TRBD2. Per germline, CDR1 SGHRS and CDR2 YFSETQ. The V and J ends lost 0 bases and 2 bases, in that order; junction bases with no gene match: 4. The CDR3 is 15 residues long. The CDR3 is CASSLGLAGAYEQYF. The CDR3 nucleotides are TGCGCCAGCAGCTTGGGGCTAGCGGGCGCCTACGAGCAGTACTTC.